These 20 T cell receptor beta chains originate from one sample sequenced in a study of cytomegalovirus exposure and HLA in healthy donors. 13 Jbeta primers and 60 Vbeta primers were used for the PCR. Generated by immunoSEQ multiplex PCR, the TCRdb table keeps only in-frame clones and is missing some. This sample has about 100,000 clones; nearly 80% occur once, and the top ten carry around 3.8%. The sample was PBMCs. The receptors were gathered from a woman aged 40 to 50 in good health and CMV-seronegative.

The rearrangement joins TRBV25-1 to TRBJ2-1, with 8 positions matching TRBD1. The CDR3 contains 16 residues. The V segment lost 6 bases and the J segment 6 bases; nucleotides outside the gene matches: 13. The germline V gene has CDR1 MGHDK and CDR2 SYGVNS. CDR3 bases: TGTGCCAGCAGACCCGACCTTGGACAGGGAGGCAATGAGCAGTTCTTC. The encoded protein is CASRPDLGQGGNEQFF. Full variable domain (remainder filled in from reference TRBV25-1 and TRBJ2-1): EADIYQTPRYLVIGTGKKITLECSQTMGHDKMYWYQQDPGMELHLIHYSYGVNSTEKGDLSSESTVSRIRTEHFPLTLESARPSHTSQYLCASRPDLGQGGNEQFFGPGTRLTVL.

The chain employs TRBV6-5 and TRBJ2-3; TRBD1 might be the D (6 bases). In germline, CDR1 is MNHEY, CDR2 SVGAGI. Trimming pared 6 bases from V and 0 bases from J, leaving 13 bases between. The CDR3 consists of 15 residues. DNA of the CDR3: TGTGCCAGCAGACCGGACAGATCTAGCACAGATACGCAGTATTTT. Amino acids: CASRPDRSSTDTQYF.

This clone has only one observation. This rearrangement joins TRBV6-6 to TRBJ1-1; D is ambiguous. This CDR3 is 14 amino acids long. V was pared by 6 bases and J by 1 base, with 12 bases between. From germline, CDR1 is MNHNY and CDR2 SVGAGI (reference sequence). Written as DNA, the CDR3 is TGTGCCAGCAGCTCCCCCCGGGAGAACACTGAAGCTTTCTTT. Translating it yields CASSSPRENTEAFF.

This clone was seen a few times. The chain combines TRBV19 with TRBJ2-3; D is unclear. Germline lookup yields CDR1 LNHDA and CDR2 SQIVND (reference sequence). CDR3 length equals 12 residues. Trimming took 3 bases from V and 6 from J, leaving 7 bases between them. The CDR3 DNA sequence: TGTGCCAGTAGTATGAGAGCGGATACGCAGTATTTT. This encodes CASSMRADTQYF. Filled out from reference TRBV19 and TRBJ2-3, the complete variable domain reads DGGITQSPKYLFRKEGQNVTLSCEQNLNHDAMYWYRQDPGQGLRLIYYSQIVNDFQKGDIAEGYSVSREKKESFPLTVTSAQKNPTAFYLCASSMRADTQYFGPGTRLTVL.

This clone occurred once. The V call is TRBV6-5, the J call TRBJ1-1; 7 nucleotides match TRBD1. The CDR3 spans 16 residues. CDR1 and CDR2 (germline): MNHEY, SVGAGI. V dropped 2 bases and J dropped 7; count of bases not matched to a gene: 13. CDR3 in DNA: TGTGCCAGCAGTTACCTATTTACAGGGGCCCTAGGTGAAGCTTTCTTT. It specifies CASSYLFTGALGEAFF.

This clone has only a few counts. The gene calls are TRBV7-2 and TRBJ2-7; D ambiguous. From germline, CDR1 is SGHTA and CDR2 FQGNSA. The CDR3 runs 16 residues. Trimming shortened V by 2 bases and J by 0 bases, and 14 bases separated the two germline ends. CDR3 nucleotide sequence: TGTGCCAGCAGCTTATCCCCTAGTGCTAGCTCCTACGAGCAGTACTTC. It translates to CASSLSPSASSYEQYF.

This sequence joins TRBV6-1 and TRBJ1-1; 9 nucleotides match TRBD1. This CDR3 spans 15 amino acids. V was pared by 6 bases and J by 1 base, with 6 bases of the junction left unmatched. Germline V CDR1 and CDR2: MNHNS, SASEGT. The CDR3 DNA sequence: TGTGCCAGCAGAGACCGGGACAGGGCGAACACTGAAGCTTTCTTT. Translating it yields CASRDRDRANTEAFF.

This clone was seen a few times. The V and J genes are TRBV5-6 and TRBJ1-1; unclear D gene. V lost 4 bases to trimming and J lost 3 bases, with 10 bases between them. There are 13 residues in the CDR3. Germline V gene data show CDR1 as SGHDT and CDR2 as YYEEEE. CDR3 loop: CASSTGGYTEAFF. The CDR3 region has the DNA TGTGCCAGCAGCACGGGAGGGTACACTGAAGCTTTCTTT.

J is TRBJ2-1 and V is TRBV4-3; 11 bases are shared with TRBD2. V gave up 0 bases and J gave up 10 bases; unmatched junction bases: 8. The germline CDR1 and CDR2 sequences are LGHNA and YSLEER. CDR3 length equals 16 residues. CDR3 in DNA: TGCGCCAGCAGCCAAGATCGTGACCTAGCGGGGGGAGAGCAGTTCTTC. It yields the protein CASSQDRDLAGGEQFF.

V usage is TRBV30 and J usage is TRBJ2-5; 9 bases align to TRBD1. The DNA end favors TRBJ2-7, so the J call may be wrong. This CDR3 contains 15 residues. Germline V gives CDR1 GTSNPN, CDR2 SVGIG (reference sequence). In nucleotides, the CDR3 is TGTGCCTGGAGTGTAAGGGGGACAGGGTCCTACGAGCAGTACTTC. Its protein is CAWSVRGTGSYEQYF.

This clone was detected once. The gene calls are TRBV4-1 and TRBJ1-2; 11 nucleotides agree with TRBD1. Looked up from germline, CDR1 is MGHRA and CDR2 is YSYEKL. The CDR3 is 13 residues long. The J segment lost 7 bases and the V segment lost 4 bases, leaving 2 bases of the junction unmatched. CDR3 bases: TGCGCCAGCAGCCCGGGACAGGGGGGTGGCTACACCTTC. Its protein is CASSPGQGGGYTF.

As to this clone: The junction departs from the called germline gene at one end, perhaps through a read error. This rearrangement joins TRBV6-5 to TRBJ2-7; 10 positions match TRBD1. Germline assignment: CDR1 MNHEY and CDR2 SVGAGI. CDR3 length: 15 amino acids. In nucleotides, the CDR3 is TGTGCCAGCGGTTATAGGGGACAGGGGATTTACGAGCAGTACTTC. It yields the protein CASGYRGQGIYEQYF.

The genes are TRBV23-1 and TRBJ1-5; no clear D. TRBV23-1 is labeled an ORF, and its function is uncertain. This CDR3 comprises 15 residues. Trimming took 2 bases from V and 6 from J, leaving 14 bases between them. The CDR3 loop reads CASSQLEGSGQPQHF. As DNA, the CDR3 is TGCGCCAGCAGTCAACTGGAGGGTTCAGGTCAGCCCCAGCATTTT.

CDR3 DNA: TGTGCCAGCGGAACCGGGACAGGGGGCAAGTATAGCAATCAGCCCCAGCATTTT. Protein product: CASGTGTGGKYSNQPQHF. The chain uses TRBV27 and TRBJ1-5; 12 nucleotides match TRBD1. V lost 8 bases to trimming and J lost 0 bases; unmatched junction nucleotides: 11. Germline CDR1 reads MNHEY; CDR2 reads SMNVEV (reference sequence). The CDR3 covers 18 residues.

This clone is a singleton in its sample. V and J are TRBV29-1 and TRBJ2-7; 11 nucleotides line up with TRBD2. Germline loops: CDR1 SQVTM, CDR2 ANQGSEA. The CDR3 is made up of 13 amino acids. The V gene end was trimmed by 7 bases and the J gene end by 4 bases; junction bases not matched to a gene: 6. CDR3 coding DNA: TGCAGCGCCACGACTAGCGGGGTGTACGAGCAGTACTTC. It specifies CSATTSGVYEQYF.

CDR3 DNA: TGTGCCAGCAGAGCGTGGGTGGGCAGGGGTGGCTACACCTTC. It yields the protein CASRAWVGRGGYTF. V usage is TRBV27 and J usage is TRBJ1-2, with D perhaps TRBD1 (6 bases). The germline V and J ends were trimmed by 6 bases and 7 bases, with 18 bases remaining between them. Germline V lookup: CDR1 MNHEY, CDR2 SMNVEV (reference sequence). The CDR3 length is 14 residues.

The chain is built from TRBV6-5 and TRBJ2-5, with TRBD1 as a possible D gene (5 bases). The J call is in doubt because the DNA end fits TRBJ2-7 better. The CDR3 loop spans 15 amino acids. Per germline, CDR1 MNHEY and CDR2 SVGAGI. The DNA of the CDR3 is TGTGCCAGCACCCCCCACGACAGCGTATCCTACGAGCAGTACTTC. This encodes CASTPHDSVSYEQYF.

In its sample, this clone was seen a few times. The V gene is TRBV28, the J gene TRBJ1-5, with D possibly being TRBD1 (5 bases). This CDR3 region has 14 residues. Trimming pared 5 bases from V and 4 bases from J, leaving 12 bases between. Germline V gene lookup returns CDR1 MDHEN and CDR2 SYDVKM. The CDR3 bases are TGTGCCAGCAGTCCCGGGGGGGGTAATCAGCCCCAGCATTTT. Translating it yields CASSPGGGNQPQHF.

The CDR3 sequence is CASSPPNSGYEQYF. The DNA of the CDR3 is TGCGCCAGCAGCCCACCAAATAGCGGGTACGAGCAGTACTTC. The chain recombines TRBV4-1 with TRBJ2-7, with 7 bases aligning to TRBD2. Germline V lookup: CDR1 MGHRA, CDR2 YSYEKL. The V segment lost 4 bases and the J segment 4 bases; nucleotides outside the gene matches: 7. The CDR3 consists of 14 residues.

The chain has TRBV7-2 and TRBJ1-5, with TRBD1 identical over 7 bases. This CDR3 has 14 residues. The trim removed 5 bases at V and 7 bases at J, leaving 8 bases unmatched. Germline-derived CDR1 and CDR2 are SGHTA and FQGNSA. The CDR3 region is CASSLGTVSQPQHF. The CDR3 DNA sequence: TGTGCCAGCAGCCTCGGGACAGTCAGCCAGCCCCAGCATTTT.